This entry lists 2 T cell receptor beta chains sequenced from one sample in a study of blood T cell repertoires in COVID-19. Only in-frame clones appear in the TCRdb table, and some are missing; sequencing was by immunoSEQ multiplex PCR. The sample lists fewer than 250,000 clones, almost 85% occurring once. The sequencing input was PBMCs or T cells enriched from blood (not recorded which). These receptors were taken from a woman aged 45-60 years with acute COVID-19.

This clone showed up just once. V usage is TRBV7-2 and J usage is TRBJ2-2, with 11 bases lining up with TRBD2. This CDR3 is 16 amino acids long. CDR1 is SGHTA, CDR2 FQGNSA, per germline. The junction had 6 bases not matched to a gene; V was cut back by 4 bases and J by 5 bases. For the CDR3, the DNA is TGTGCCAGCAGCTCCCGGACTAGCGGGCCGACCGGGGAGCTGTTTTTT. Its translation: CASSSRTSGPTGELFF. Variable domain in full (rest from reference TRBV7-2 and TRBJ2-2): GAGVSQSPSNKVTEKGKDVELRCDPISGHTALYWYRQSLGQGLEFLIYFQGNSAPDKSGLPSDRFSAERTGGSVSTLTIQRTQQEDSAVYLCASSSRTSGPTGELFFGEGSRLTVL.

V gene TRBV4-3 combines with J gene TRBJ2-7, with D maybe TRBD2 (5 bases). In germline, CDR1 is LGHNA, CDR2 YSLEER. CDR3 length: 14 residues. V dropped 1 base and J dropped 0 bases, with 7 bases sitting between them. This CDR3 reads CASSQVRGSYEQYF. CDR3 coding DNA: TGCGCCAGCAGCCAAGTTCGGGGCTCCTACGAGCAGTACTTC.